The T cell receptor (beta chain) under discussion was sequenced for a study of T cell responses to AZD1222 COVID-19 vaccine (dated by TCRdb to the early 2020s). Regarding the complete study: TCR sequencing was performed for fewer than 250 trial participants, of whom some 200 were given two doses of AZD1222 and around 25 were given two doses of MenACWY control vaccine. Trial participants were enrolled by age into subgroups of 18-55, 56-69 and 70-plus years, and roughly 150, 30 and 60 TCR-sequenced participants, respectively, were included in these subgroups. What the authors observed across the whole study: No day 14 peak-response samples were available, so repertoires were characterized only after the peak T cell response. Reportedly, almost half of the unique spike-specific TCRs recognized epitopes lying outside the regions that are mutated in the B.1.351 and B.1.1.7 variants. Conclusions about previously exposed vaccinees are limited, since just a handful of AZD1222 recipients were seropositive for SARS-CoV-2 at baseline. A significant rise in spike-specific TCR breadth and depth was observed after two AZD1222 doses relative to day 0 and relative to MenACWY recipients. Most participants were white British and females outnumbered males, and the authors suggested that clonal diversity may have been underestimated. In the small 56-69-year group, the increase in depth fell short of significance, most likely because of low power. The whole spike protein was spanned by vaccine-associated CD4 TCRs, and dominant responses were seen in regions 160-218 and 743-854.

On this clone itself: No antigen is known for it. No qualities accompany the bases; no much larger clone lies one base away.

The CDR3 regions of human TCRbeta chains were subjected to immunosequencing. As for the original processing: TCRs in the repertoires were matched against a reference library of SARS-CoV-2-specific TCRs that had been generated with the MIRA antigen-specificity platform. Breadth was defined as the fraction of unique TCRs that were SARS-CoV-2-associated, and depth was defined as the fraction of total T cells that were SARS-CoV-2-associated. Using the MIRA data, every spike-specific TCR was mapped to the spike region that the TCR reacted to and assigned to either a CD4 or a CD8 class. Log10-transformed breadth and depth values were compared by one-way ANOVA with Sidak's multiple comparisons tests. The table comes from immuneACCESS by way of TCRdb, which keeps in-frame sequences with V and J called. Part of the clones is missing from these tables; in studies checked, under half for an unresolved V gene and the rest for unknown reasons. V and J calls and clone size are copied from that table; D and trimming were computed from the DNA. The sample has 140,000 or so clones on record, approximately 89% of them singletons. The ten largest clonotypes hold under 2% of the sample.

According to the study, the label for this sample's time point signals: about 28 days (+/-7) after the second vaccine dose. Because spike-specific TCR depth and breadth did not differ between the two schedules, AZD1222 recipients who got a second dose at roughly 4 weeks were pooled with those who got a second dose at roughly 12 weeks. Vaccinee samples were obtained from the UK trials COV001 and COV002, which included a single-blind randomized controlled phase 2/3 trial of AZD1222 (ChAdOx1 nCoV-19) in healthy adults. For TCRbeta chain sequencing, PBMC samples were collected from trial participants at day 0 and at day 28 after the second dose. Sequences SEHNR (CDR1) and FQNEAQ (CDR2) are obtained from the germline V gene (reference sequence). Relative to germline, V is missing 1 base and J is missing 3 bases, with 7 bases of the junction outside any gene match. The CDR3 spans 16 residues, from the cysteine through the phenylalanine. Solely the CDR3 DNA is kept, with 48 bases framed from the first base.

The sample here was peripheral blood, taken 28 days after the second AZD1222 dose. This receptor chain uses TRBV7-9 and TRBJ1-1; TRBD1 aligns with 8 central bases. The source is an adult who received the AZD1222 COVID-19 vaccine. The CDR3 is CASSLDRTGWDTEAFF. The nucleotide sequence is TGTGCCAGCAGCTTAGATAGGACAGGGTGGGACACTGAAGCTTTCTTT.